This T cell receptor beta chain emerged from a study of cytomegalovirus exposure and HLA in healthy donors. This PCR relied on a set of 60 Vbeta primers and 13 Jbeta primers. Clones were sequenced by immunoSEQ multiplex PCR, and TCRdb holds only the in-frame ones, with some missing. The data contain under 150,000 clones, over 55% of them singletons. Germline values: CDR1 MNHNY, CDR2 SVGAGI (reference sequence). The CDR3 is 15 amino acids. The V end lost 2 bases, the J end lost 5 bases, and 16 bases lay between the germline ends. This clone was seen more than once but under ten times. No antigen is known for it. Whole-study findings and limits: A later analysis reportedly identified an Asian-associated ancestry cluster as carrying fewer N-insertions than the approximately 710-donor mean.

The sequencing sample was made of PBMCs. The chain employs TRBV6-6 and TRBJ2-7; a weak D match, TRBD1 (6 bases). This sequence originates from a man aged 35-49 years in good health and CMV-seronegative. CDR3 protein: CASSYESQGLNEQYF. CDR3 sequence (DNA): TGTGCCAGCAGTTACGAGAGTCAGGGGCTGAACGAGCAGTACTTC.